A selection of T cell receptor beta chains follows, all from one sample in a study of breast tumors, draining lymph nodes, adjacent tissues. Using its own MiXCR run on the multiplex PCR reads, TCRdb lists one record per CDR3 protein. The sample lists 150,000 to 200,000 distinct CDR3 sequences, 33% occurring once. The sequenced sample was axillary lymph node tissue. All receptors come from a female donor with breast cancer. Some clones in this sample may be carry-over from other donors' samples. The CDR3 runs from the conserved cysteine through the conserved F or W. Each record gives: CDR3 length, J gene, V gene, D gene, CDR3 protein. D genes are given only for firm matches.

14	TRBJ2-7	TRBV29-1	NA	CSVVGPMPPYEQYF
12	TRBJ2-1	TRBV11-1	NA	CASSQDTNEQFF
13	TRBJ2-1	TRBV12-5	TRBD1	CASGLVQGDEQFF
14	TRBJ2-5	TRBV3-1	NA	CASSQDLPQETQYF
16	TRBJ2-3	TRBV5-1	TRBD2	CASSLAGASVSDTQYF
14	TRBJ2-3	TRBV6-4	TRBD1	CASSKGQGAVTQYF
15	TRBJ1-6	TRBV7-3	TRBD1	CASSLVRDRGSPLHF
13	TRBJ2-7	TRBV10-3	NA	CAIRNPTGREQYF
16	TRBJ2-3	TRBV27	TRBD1	CASSLGPGQGTYTQYF
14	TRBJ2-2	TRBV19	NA	CAASGGAGTGELFF
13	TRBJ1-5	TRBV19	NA	CASRDGRLVPQHF
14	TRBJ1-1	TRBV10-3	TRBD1	CAISRQGRVAEAFF
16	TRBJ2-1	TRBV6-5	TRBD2	CASSHSGFSTSHEQFF
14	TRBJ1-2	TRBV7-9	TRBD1	CASSFRDRVHGYTF
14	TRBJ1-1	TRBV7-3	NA	CASSFDGMNTEALF
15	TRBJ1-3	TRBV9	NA	CASSVSPLEGNTIYF
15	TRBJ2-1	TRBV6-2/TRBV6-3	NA	CANIDWDRGYNEQFF
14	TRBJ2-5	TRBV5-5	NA	CASSPRAGRETQYF
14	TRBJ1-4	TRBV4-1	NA	CASSQEGDSGKLFF
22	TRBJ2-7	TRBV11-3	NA	CASSFYICSARDPGGSGYEQYF
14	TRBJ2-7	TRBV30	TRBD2	CAWSSQAGGYEQYF
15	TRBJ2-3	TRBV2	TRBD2	CASSEGYLGGNTQYF
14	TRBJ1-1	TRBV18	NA	CASSPKSSSTEAFF
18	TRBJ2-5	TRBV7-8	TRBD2	CASSFPGLAGGQGETQYF
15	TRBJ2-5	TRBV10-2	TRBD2	CASRTLAGGPGEQYF
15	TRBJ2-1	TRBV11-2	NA	CASSGRLDDGNEQFF
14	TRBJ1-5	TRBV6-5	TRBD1	CASGHSTGVQPQHF
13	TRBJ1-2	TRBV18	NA	CASSPVSNYGYTF
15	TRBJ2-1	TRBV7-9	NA	CASSHGGKIDNEQFF
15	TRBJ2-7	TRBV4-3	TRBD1	CASSGTGDRFYGQYF
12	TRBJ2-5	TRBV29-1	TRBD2	CSGGLAQETQYF
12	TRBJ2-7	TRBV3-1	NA	CASGSGGREQYF
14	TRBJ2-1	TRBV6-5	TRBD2	CASRPGTSSNEQFF
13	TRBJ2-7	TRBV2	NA	CASSHPQSLRQYF
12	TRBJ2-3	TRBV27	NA	CASSDLQDTQYF
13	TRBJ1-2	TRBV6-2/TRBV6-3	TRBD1	CASSPGQSYGYTF
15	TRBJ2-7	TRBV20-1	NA	CSARDPAASTYEQYF
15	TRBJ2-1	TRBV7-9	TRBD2	CASSSPGLAANEQFF
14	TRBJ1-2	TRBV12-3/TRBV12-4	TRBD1	CASRPTGAKYGYTF
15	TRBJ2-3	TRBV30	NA	CAWSLALGGTDTQYF
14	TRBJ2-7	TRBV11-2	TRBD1	CASSLGDRGYEQYF
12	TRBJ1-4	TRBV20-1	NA	CSAGVGSVEPFF
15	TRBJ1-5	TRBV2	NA	CASNPRTTKNQPQHF
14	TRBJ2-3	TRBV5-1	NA	CASTDTAFTDTQYF